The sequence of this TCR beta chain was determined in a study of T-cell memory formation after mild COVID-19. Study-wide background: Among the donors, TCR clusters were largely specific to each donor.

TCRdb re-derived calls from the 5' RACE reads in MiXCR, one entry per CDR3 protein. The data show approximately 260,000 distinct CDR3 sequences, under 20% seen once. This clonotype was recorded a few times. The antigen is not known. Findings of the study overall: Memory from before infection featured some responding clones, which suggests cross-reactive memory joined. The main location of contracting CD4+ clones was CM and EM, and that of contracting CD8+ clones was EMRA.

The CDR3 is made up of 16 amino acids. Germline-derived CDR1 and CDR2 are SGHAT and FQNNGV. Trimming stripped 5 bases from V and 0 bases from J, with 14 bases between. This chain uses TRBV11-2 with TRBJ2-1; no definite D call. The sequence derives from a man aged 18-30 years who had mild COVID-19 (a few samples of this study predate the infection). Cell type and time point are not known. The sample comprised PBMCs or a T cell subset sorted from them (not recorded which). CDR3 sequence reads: CASSDRRRSSYNEQFF. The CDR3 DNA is TGTGCCAGCAGCGACCGTAGACGGAGCTCCTACAATGAGCAGTTCTTC. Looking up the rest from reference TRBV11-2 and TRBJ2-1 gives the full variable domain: EAGVAQSPRYKIIEKRQSVAFWCNPISGHATLYWYQQILGQGPKLLIQFQNNGVVDDSQLPKDRFSAERLKGVDSTLKIQPAKLEDSAVYLCASSDRRRSSYNEQFFGPGTRLTVL.